This TCR beta chain was obtained from a study of OX40 agonist ivuxolimab in advanced cancers. Only in-frame clones appear in the TCRdb table, and some are missing; sequencing was by immunoSEQ multiplex PCR. The data show roughly 100,000 clones, 90% seen once. CDR1 GTSNPN and CDR2 SVGIG come from the germline V gene (reference sequence). With 3 bases clipped from V and 5 bases from J, the junction kept 12 bases outside the gene matches. CDR3 length equals 16 residues. The sample consisted of CD4+ or CD8+ T cells sorted from blood, taken in a trial of the OX40 agonist ivuxolimab. This chain connects TRBV30 to TRBJ1-4, with TRBD1 identical over 7 bases. This clonotype originated in an adult with an advanced solid tumor such as melanoma, head and neck, liver or kidney cancer. CDR3 DNA sequence: TGTGCCTGGAGCCCGGCGGCGACAGGGCGCAATGAAAAACTGTTTTTT. This translates into CAWSPAATGRNEKLFF.